This TCR beta chain derives from a study of blood T cell repertoires in COVID-19. About the research overall: Collection of acute and convalescent COVID-19 samples took place in the United States, Italy and Spain. In each case, the material was cDNA or gDNA derived from T cells, B-cell-depleted T cells, or PBMCs.

Recruits, aged about 18 to 100 years, lived in 24 US areas. Categorization into cohorts depended on clinical history that participants reported. Assay: immunoSEQ multiplex PCR; the TCRdb copy retains only in-frame clones and omits some. In the table there are about 220,000 clones, 70% to 85% of which are singletons. This CDR3 region has 16 residues. CDR1 and CDR2 (germline): SGHTA, FQGNSA. Trimming pared 1 base from V and 2 bases from J, leaving 15 bases between. Material for sequencing was PBMCs or T cells enriched from blood (not recorded which). The rearrangement joins TRBV7-2 to TRBJ2-7; perhaps TRBD2 as D (5 bases). The sequence was collected from a woman aged 55 to 70 who had recovered from COVID-19. The chain's CDR3 is CASSLEAGYGAYEQYF. The CDR3, as DNA: TGTGCCAGCAGCTTAGAGGCGGGCTATGGGGCCTACGAGCAGTACTTC.